This T cell receptor (beta chain) was sequenced for a study of cytomegalovirus exposure and HLA in healthy donors. The PCR had 60 Vbeta and 13 Jbeta primers. Using immunoSEQ multiplex PCR, the repertoire was profiled, and TCRdb retains in-frame clones only, with some absent. Of under 45,000 clones in the sample, 70% to 85% are singletons; the top ten hold approximately 1.4%. This clone came up once. Antigen unknown. The CDR3 extends over 13 amino acids. V was trimmed by 6 bases and J by 9 bases, leaving 15 bases between them. Germline CDR1 and CDR2: MNHEY and SVGAGI. Overall study findings and caveats: A later analysis showed HLA-associated TCR beta chains outstripping equally common others in clonal expansion. Likely technical artifact: a cluster of highly shared sequence variants. Among the CMV-associated chains, three were confirmed in vitro as specific for CMV antigens.

V is TRBV6-5 and J is TRBJ2-1; D remains unclear. Sequencing input: PBMCs. The clonotype comes from a man aged 25 to 45 in good health and CMV-seronegative. Written as DNA, the CDR3 is TGTGCCAGCAGGGCTAGATTATACGGTGAGCAGTTCTTC. The encoded protein is CASRARLYGEQFF.